Listed below are T cell receptor beta chains from one sample, sequenced in a study of blood T cell repertoires in COVID-19. Profiling relied on immunoSEQ multiplex PCR, and the TCRdb table lists in-frame clones only, not all of them. Among under 350,000 clones listed, around 86% were seen once. Material for sequencing was PBMCs or T cells enriched from blood (not recorded which). These receptors all come from a woman between 40 and 55 years old with acute COVID-19. CDR3s include the opening cysteine and the closing phenylalanine or tryptophan. The D gene is left open where the match is weak. Rows may omit the clone size; those that give it use once, few, many or a size class.

>TRBV4-3|.|TRBJ2-2|TRBD2
CASSQDPSGGAGELFF
TGCGCCAGCAGCCAAGATCCTAGCGGGGGGGCTGGGGAGCTGTTTTTT
>TRBV4-2|.|TRBJ2-1|TRBD2
CASSQNTGLASVEQFF
TGTGCCAGCAGCCAAAATACGGGACTAGCATCTGTTGAGCAGTTCTTC
>TRBV4-2|.|TRBJ1-5|TRBD1
CASSQDHYRGSYQPQHF
TGTGCCAGCAGCCAAGATCACTACAGGGGATCTTATCAGCCCCAGCATTTT
>TRBV11-3|.|TRBJ2-5|.
CASSLSGGSQETQYF
TGTGCCAGCAGCTTAAGTGGAGGGTCCCAAGAGACCCAGTACTTC
>TRBV5-1|once|TRBJ2-5|.
CASSVSGTQETQYF
TGCGCCAGCAGCGTTTCAGGTACACAAGAGACCCAGTACTTC
>TRBV19|once|TRBJ1-3|.
CASSTPGNTIYF
TGTGCCAGTAGTACTCCCGGAAACACCATATATTTT
>TRBV5-8|.|TRBJ2-7|.
CASSLWSGGSYEQYF
TGTGCCAGCAGCTTGTGGTCAGGTGGTTCCTACGAGCAGTACTTC
>TRBV5-1|once|TRBJ1-2|.
CASSPTGNYGYTF
TGCGCCAGCAGCCCCACAGGGAACTATGGCTACACCTTC
>TRBV28|once|TRBJ1-1|.
CASSFIPETNTEAFF
TGTGCCAGCAGTTTCATCCCAGAAACCAACACTGAAGCTTTCTTT
>TRBV5-5|.|TRBJ1-1|.
CASSFYDRDNTEAFF
TGTGCCAGCAGCTTCTACGACAGAGACAACACTGAAGCTTTCTTT
>TRBV27|.|TRBJ2-7|TRBD2
CASSFSHSGRDEQYF
TGTGCCAGCAGTTTCTCTCATAGCGGGAGAGACGAGCAGTACTTC
>TRBV5-1|.|TRBJ2-6|.
CASSLATLATGANVLTF
TGCGCCAGCAGCTTGGCCACGTTGGCAACTGGGGCCAACGTCCTGACTTTC
>TRBV10-3|.|TRBJ1-1|.
CAISEPVRGASAEAFF
TGTGCCATCAGTGAACCCGTACGGGGGGCGAGTGCTGAAGCTTTCTTT
>TRBV7-6|.|TRBJ2-3|TRBD2
CASSLRAGGTSTDTQYF
TGTGCCAGCAGCCTGCGAGCGGGAGGAACTAGCACAGATACGCAGTATTTT
>TRBV7-2|.|TRBJ2-3|TRBD1
CASSLGATGTGTDTQYF
TGTGCCAGCAGCTTAGGAGCTACCGGGACAGGGACAGATACGCAGTATTTT
>TRBV7-2|.|TRBJ2-6|.
CASSLVASFLGANVLTF
TGTGCCAGCAGCTTAGTGGCTTCCTTTCTCGGGGCCAACGTCCTGACTTTC
>TRBV3-1/TRBV3-2|.|TRBJ2-7|.
CASSQGSTESSYEQYF
TGTGCCAGCAGCCAAGGAAGTACAGAGAGCTCCTACGAGCAGTACTTC
>TRBV24-1|.|TRBJ1-2|.
CATSDGSPLGGYTF
TGTGCCACCAGTGATGGGAGTCCCCTTGGCGGCTACACCTTC
>TRBV19|.|TRBJ1-6|.
CASTWDIGLNSPLHF
TGTGCCAGTACCTGGGACATCGGTCTTAATTCACCCCTCCACTTT
>TRBV28|.|TRBJ2-7|TRBD2
CASSQGTREEQYF
TGTGCCAGCAGCCAAGGGACTAGAGAAGAGCAGTACTTC
>TRBV27|.|TRBJ1-2|.
CASSSSGGYYGYTF
TGTGCCAGCAGTTCCTCGGGGGGATACTATGGCTACACCTTC
>TRBV28|once|TRBJ1-4|.
CASSFGLSNEKLFF
TGTGCCAGCAGTTTTGGCTTATCTAATGAAAAACTGTTTTTT
>TRBV6-2/TRBV6-3|.|TRBJ2-3|TRBD2
CASSSGTSGFTDTQYF
TGTGCCAGCAGTTCCGGGACTAGCGGATTCACAGATACGCAGTATTTT
>TRBV4-3|.|TRBJ2-2|TRBD1
CASSQEGGRGTGELFF
TGCGCCAGCAGCCAAGAAGGGGGCCGTGGCACCGGGGAGCTGTTTTTT
>TRBV10-3|.|TRBJ2-5|TRBD2
CAIGTSGSQETQYF
TGTGCCATCGGGACTAGCGGGAGTCAAGAGACCCAGTACTTC
>TRBV19|.|TRBJ2-7|TRBD1
CASSISGNRGNYEQYF
TGTGCCAGTAGTATATCCGGGAACAGGGGTAACTACGAGCAGTACTTC
>TRBV5-8|.|TRBJ2-3|TRBD2
CASSSITQRGASTDTQYF
TGTGCCAGCAGCTCAATCACGCAGCGGGGTGCTAGCACAGATACGCAGTATTTT
>TRBV2|.|TRBJ2-7|.
CASSEERQGRSYEQYF
TGTGCCAGCAGTGAAGAGCGGCAGGGGAGATCCTACGAGCAGTACTTC
>TRBV10-3|.|TRBJ1-2|.
CAISSRTDNYGYTF
TGTGCCATCAGTTCCAGGACAGACAACTATGGCTACACCTTC
>TRBV19|.|TRBJ1-2|TRBD1
CASSTQTRQGQGYTF
TGTGCCAGTAGTACCCAAACCCGACAGGGGCAAGGCTACACCTTC
>TRBV5-1|.|TRBJ1-1|.
CASNQQGNTEAFF
TGCGCCAGCAACCAACAGGGGAACACTGAAGCTTTCTTT
>TRBV5-6|.|TRBJ2-3|TRBD2
CASSLAGQGTDTQYF
TGTGCCAGCAGCTTAGCGGGGCAAGGCACAGATACGCAGTATTTT